This T cell receptor (beta chain) appears in the sequencing data of a study of shared clonotypes between healthy human individuals. Study information: The study drew on a couple of women and three men aged 18 to 49 as donors.

Every immunoSEQ plate was one replicate of a subset's evenly spread DNA. Produced via immunoSEQ multiplex PCR; TCRdb's table is partial and in-frame only. The sample contains approximately 470,000 clones, around four fifths of which appear only once. Nashville, Tennessee was home to all donors, who were Caucasian adults. Each unsorted sample relied on 90 million or so PBMCs as its source of genomic DNA. The CDR3 consists of 16 residues. V shed 4 bases and J 5 bases; nucleotides not matched to a gene: 4. Per germline, CDR1 SGHTA and CDR2 FQGNSA. The rearrangement uses TRBV7-2 and TRBJ2-3, with TRBD2 identical over 15 bases. Sequencing was performed on PBMCs. The receptor was derived from a middle-aged woman in good health. Some clones in this sample may be carry-over from other donors' samples. Here the CDR3 reads CASSSRTSGRVDTQYF. CDR3 nucleotide sequence: TGTGCCAGCAGCTCCCGGACTAGCGGGAGGGTAGATACGCAGTATTTT.